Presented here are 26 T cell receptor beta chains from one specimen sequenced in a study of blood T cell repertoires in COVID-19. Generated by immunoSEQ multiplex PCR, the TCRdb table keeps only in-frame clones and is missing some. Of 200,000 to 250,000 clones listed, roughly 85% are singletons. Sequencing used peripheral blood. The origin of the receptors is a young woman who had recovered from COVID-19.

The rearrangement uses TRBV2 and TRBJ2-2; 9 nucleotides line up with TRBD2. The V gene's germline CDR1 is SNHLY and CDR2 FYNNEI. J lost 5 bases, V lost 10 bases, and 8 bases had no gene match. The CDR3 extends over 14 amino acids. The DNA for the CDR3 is TGTGCCACCAGACCGGGACTAGCAACCGGGGAGCTGTTTTTT. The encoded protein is CATRPGLATGELFF.

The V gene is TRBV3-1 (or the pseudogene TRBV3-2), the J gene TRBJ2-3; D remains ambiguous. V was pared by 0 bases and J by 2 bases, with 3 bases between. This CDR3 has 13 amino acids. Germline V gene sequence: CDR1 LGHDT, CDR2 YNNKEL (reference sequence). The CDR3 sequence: CASSQDLTDTQYF. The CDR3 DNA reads TGTGCCAGCAGCCAAGATCTCACAGATACGCAGTATTTT.

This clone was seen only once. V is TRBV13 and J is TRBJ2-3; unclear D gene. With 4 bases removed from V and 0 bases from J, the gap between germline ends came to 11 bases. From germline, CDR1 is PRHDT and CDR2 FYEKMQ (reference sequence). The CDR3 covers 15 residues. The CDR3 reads CASSSGTTSTDTQYF. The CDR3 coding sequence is TGTGCCAGCAGCTCCGGAACTACTAGCACAGATACGCAGTATTTT.

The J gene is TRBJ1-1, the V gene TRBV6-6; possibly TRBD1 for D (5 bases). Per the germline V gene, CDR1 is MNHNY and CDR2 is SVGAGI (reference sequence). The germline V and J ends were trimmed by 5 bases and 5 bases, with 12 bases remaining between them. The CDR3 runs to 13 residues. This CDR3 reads CASSHKGRTEAFF. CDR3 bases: TGTGCCAGCAGTCACAAGGGGCGAACTGAAGCTTTCTTT.

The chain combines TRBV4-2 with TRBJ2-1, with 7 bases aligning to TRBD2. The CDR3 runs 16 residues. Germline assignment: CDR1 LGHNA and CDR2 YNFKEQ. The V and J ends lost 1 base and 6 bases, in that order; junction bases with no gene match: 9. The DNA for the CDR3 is TGTGCCAGCAGCCAAGCTATACTAGCGAAGAGCAATGAGCAGTTCTTC. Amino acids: CASSQAILAKSNEQFF.

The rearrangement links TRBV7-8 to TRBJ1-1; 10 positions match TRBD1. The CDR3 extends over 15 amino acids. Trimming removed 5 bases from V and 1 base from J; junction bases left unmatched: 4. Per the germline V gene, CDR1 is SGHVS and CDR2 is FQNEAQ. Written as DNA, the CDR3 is TGTGCCAGCAGCCAAAGGACAGGGGGGAACACTGAAGCTTTCTTT. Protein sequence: CASSQRTGGNTEAFF.

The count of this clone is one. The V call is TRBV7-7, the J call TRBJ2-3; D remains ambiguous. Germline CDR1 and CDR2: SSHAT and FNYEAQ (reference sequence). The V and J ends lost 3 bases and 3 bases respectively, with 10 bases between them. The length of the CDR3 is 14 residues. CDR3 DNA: TGTGCCAGCAGCTTTGGTAGTTTTACAGATACGCAGTATTTT. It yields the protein CASSFGSFTDTQYF.

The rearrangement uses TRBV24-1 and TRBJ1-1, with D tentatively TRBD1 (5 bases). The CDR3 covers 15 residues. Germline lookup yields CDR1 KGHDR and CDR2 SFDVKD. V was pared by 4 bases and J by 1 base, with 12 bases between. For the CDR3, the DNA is TGTGCCACCAGTGACCCATCGGGGGGGAACACTGAAGCTTTCTTT. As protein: CATSDPSGGNTEAFF.

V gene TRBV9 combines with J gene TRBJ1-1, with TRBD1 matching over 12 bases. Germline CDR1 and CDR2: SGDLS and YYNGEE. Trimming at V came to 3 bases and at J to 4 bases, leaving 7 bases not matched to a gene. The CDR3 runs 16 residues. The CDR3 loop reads CASSAGQGALSTEAFF. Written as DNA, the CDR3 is TGTGCCAGCAGCGCGGGACAGGGGGCTTTAAGCACTGAAGCTTTCTTT.

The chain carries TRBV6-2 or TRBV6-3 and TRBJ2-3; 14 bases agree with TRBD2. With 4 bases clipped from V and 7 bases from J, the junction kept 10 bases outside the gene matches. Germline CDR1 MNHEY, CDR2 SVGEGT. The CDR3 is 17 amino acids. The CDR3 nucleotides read TGTGCCAGCAGTTCAAGACTAGCGGGAGGGCAATTATATACGCAGTATTTT. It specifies CASSSRLAGGQLYTQYF.

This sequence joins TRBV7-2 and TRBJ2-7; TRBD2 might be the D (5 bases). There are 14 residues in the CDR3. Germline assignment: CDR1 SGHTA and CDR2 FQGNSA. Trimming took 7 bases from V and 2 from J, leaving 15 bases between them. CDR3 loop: CASNPATGTYEQYF. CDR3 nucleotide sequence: TGTGCCAGCAACCCAGCGACGGGAACCTACGAGCAGTACTTC.

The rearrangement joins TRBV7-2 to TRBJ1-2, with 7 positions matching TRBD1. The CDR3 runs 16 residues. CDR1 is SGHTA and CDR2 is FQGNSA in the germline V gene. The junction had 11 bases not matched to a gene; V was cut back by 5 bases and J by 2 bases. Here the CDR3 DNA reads TGTGCCAGCAGCCGTGACAGGGCTGAATTAAACTATGGCTACACCTTC. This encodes CASSRDRAELNYGYTF.

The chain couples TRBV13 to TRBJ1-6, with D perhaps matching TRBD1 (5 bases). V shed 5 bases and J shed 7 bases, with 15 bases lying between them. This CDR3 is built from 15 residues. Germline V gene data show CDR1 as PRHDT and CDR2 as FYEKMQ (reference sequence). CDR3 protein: CASSRNSQGNSPLHF. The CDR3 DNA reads TGTGCCAGCAGCAGAAACAGTCAGGGCAATTCACCCCTCCACTTT.

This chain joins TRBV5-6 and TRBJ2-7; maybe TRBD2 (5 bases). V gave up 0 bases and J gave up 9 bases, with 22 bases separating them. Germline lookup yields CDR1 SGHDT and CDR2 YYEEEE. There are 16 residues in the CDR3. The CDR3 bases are TGTGCCAGCAGCTTGGGGGGAGTGCAACAACAGATCGGGCAGTACTTC. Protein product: CASSLGGVQQQIGQYF.

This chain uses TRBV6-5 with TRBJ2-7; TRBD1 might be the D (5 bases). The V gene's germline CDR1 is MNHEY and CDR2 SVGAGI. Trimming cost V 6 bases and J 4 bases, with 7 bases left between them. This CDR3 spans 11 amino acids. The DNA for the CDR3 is TGTGCCAGCAGACAGGTTTACGAGCAGTACTTC. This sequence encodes CASRQVYEQYF.

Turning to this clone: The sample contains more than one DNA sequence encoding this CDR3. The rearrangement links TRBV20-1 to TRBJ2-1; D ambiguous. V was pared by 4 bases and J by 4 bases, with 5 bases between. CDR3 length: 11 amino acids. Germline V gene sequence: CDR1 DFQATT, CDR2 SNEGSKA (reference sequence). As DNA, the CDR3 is TGCAGTGCTACTTATTACAATGAGCAGTTCTTC. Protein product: CSATYYNEQFF.

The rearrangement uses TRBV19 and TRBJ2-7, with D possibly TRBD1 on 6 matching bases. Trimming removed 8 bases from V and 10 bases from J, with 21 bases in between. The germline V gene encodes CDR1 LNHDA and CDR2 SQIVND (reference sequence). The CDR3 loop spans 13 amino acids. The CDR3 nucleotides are TGTGCCAGTGGAAGAGCAGGGGCCCCCTCTCAGTACTTC. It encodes CASGRAGAPSQYF.

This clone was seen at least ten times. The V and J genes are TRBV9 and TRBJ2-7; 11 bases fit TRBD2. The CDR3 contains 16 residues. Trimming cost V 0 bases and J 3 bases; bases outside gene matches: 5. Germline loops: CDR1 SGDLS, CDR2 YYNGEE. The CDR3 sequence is CASSVDASGGYYEQYF. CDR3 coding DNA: TGTGCCAGCAGCGTAGACGCTAGCGGGGGGTACTACGAGCAGTACTTC.

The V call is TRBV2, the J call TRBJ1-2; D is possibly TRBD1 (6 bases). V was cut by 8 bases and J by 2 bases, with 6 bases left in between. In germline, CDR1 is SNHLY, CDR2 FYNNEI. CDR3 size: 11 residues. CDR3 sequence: CASGGNYGYTF. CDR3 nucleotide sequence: TGTGCCAGCGGGGGCAACTATGGCTACACCTTC.

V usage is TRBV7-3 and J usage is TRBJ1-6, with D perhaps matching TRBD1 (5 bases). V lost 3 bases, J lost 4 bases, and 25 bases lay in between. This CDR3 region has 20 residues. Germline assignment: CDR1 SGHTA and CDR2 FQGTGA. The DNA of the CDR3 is TGTGCCAGCAGCTTCCGGAAAATTGGGGGGGTTCTAGGATATAATTCACCCCTCCACTTT. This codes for CASSFRKIGGVLGYNSPLHF.

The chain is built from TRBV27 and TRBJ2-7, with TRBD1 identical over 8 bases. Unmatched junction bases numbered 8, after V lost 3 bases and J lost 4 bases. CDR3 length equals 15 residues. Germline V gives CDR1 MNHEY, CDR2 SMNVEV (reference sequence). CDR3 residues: CASSLPGGLFYEQYF. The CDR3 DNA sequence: TGTGCCAGCAGTTTGCCAGGGGGCTTATTTTACGAGCAGTACTTC.

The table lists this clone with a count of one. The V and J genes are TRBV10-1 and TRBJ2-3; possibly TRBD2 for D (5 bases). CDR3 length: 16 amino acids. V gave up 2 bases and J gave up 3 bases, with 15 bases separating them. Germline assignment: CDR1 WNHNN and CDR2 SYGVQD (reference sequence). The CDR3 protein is CASSEGFRDGTDTQYF. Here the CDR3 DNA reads TGCGCCAGCAGTGAGGGGTTCCGGGATGGGACAGATACGCAGTATTTT.

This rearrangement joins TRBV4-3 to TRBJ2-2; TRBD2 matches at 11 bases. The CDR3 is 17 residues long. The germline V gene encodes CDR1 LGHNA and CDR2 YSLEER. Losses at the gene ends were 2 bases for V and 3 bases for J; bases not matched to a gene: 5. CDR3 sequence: CASSQSSGLADTGELFF. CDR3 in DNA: TGCGCCAGCAGCCAAAGTTCGGGACTAGCGGACACCGGGGAGCTGTTTTTT.

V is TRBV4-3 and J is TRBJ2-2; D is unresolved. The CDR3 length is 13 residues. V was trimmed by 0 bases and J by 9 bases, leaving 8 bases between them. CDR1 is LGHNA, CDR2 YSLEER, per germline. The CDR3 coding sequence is TGCGCCAGCAGCCAAGACATGAGGTGGGAGCTGTTTTTT. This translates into CASSQDMRWELFF.

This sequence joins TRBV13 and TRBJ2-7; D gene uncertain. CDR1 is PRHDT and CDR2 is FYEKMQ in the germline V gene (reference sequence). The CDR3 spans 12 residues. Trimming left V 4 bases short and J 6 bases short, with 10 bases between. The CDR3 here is CASSSGLSEQYF. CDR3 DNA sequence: TGTGCCAGCAGCTCCGGTTTGAGCGAGCAGTACTTC.

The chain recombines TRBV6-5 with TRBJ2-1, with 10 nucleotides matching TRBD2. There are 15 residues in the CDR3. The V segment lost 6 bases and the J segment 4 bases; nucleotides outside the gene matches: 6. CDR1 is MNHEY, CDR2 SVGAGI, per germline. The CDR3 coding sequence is TGTGCCAGCAGACCGACTAGCGGGCTGTACAATGAGCAGTTCTTC. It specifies CASRPTSGLYNEQFF.